This TCR beta chain stems from a study of cytomegalovirus exposure and HLA in healthy donors (dated by TCRdb to 2017 to 2019). Study-wide context: In an earlier analysis of 550 to 750 of the donors, less than 350 Gb of sequence data and 120 million or so unique TCR beta sequences from roughly 200 million T cells were reported. About 330 gigabases of sequencing data and around 85 million unique TCR sequences made up an early release that covered 640 HLA-typed donors. The genetic ancestry cluster associated with self-reported Caucasian donors included over 80% of the 398 genotyped donors. The study was designed to test whether signatures of past pathogen exposure could be identified by cataloging public T cell receptors. The study profiled the T cell repertoires of about 640 subjects by immunosequencing and related them to cytomegalovirus serostatus. A separate validation cohort of some 130 different subjects was used in addition to the approximately 700-subject first cohort. High-throughput TCR immunosequencing, statistical association of individual TCRs with disease status, and machine learning were combined to predict cytomegalovirus infection status. In a later analysis, previously published TCR beta repertoires from 500 to 750 donors were re-analyzed and high-resolution HLA genotyping was added so that TCR occurrence patterns could be studied. Rather than using new phenotypic data, the later analysis identified candidate immune exposures from TCR beta sequences and from how often those sequences occurred across donors. In an earlier analysis of roughly 580 of the donors, high-throughput TCR beta sequencing was used to judge whether each TCR beta V gene segment behaved as functional or pseudogenic. Alongside the repertoire data, information on donor age, sex, ethnicity and CMV serostatus was compiled. A later genetic analysis used genome-wide SNP genotypes for about 60% of the roughly 700 donors, treating that subset as a discovery cohort. All discovery cohort repertoires had been generated on a single sequencing platform. Class I and class II HLA loci were covered by the typing at four-digit resolution. The number of donors typed differed by locus, with 629-630 for A, B, C, DRB1 and DQB1, around 500 for DQA1, over 600 for DPA1, and 400 to 490 for DPB1. Roughly 5 DR-DQ haplotypes were handled as single units for association and clustering, since linkage in the cohort was strong. On average, around 240,000 unique TCR beta nucleotide sequences were sequenced per donor among roughly 430 genotyped donors of the cohort, with roughly 18% of those sequences being non-productive.

As to this clone: No cognate antigen has been identified for it. No base qualities exist here, and no much larger clone lies one base off it.

Receptors were amplified or captured by the immunoSEQ multiplex PCR assay. For the multiplex PCR, a mixture combining 60 forward primers for TCR Vbeta segments and 13 reverse primers for TCR Jbeta segments was used. The CDR3 region of rearranged TCR beta genes was amplified from genomic DNA with a multiplex PCR assay. On the Illumina HiSeq System, the amplified TCR beta libraries were sequenced as 87-base-pair reads. Concerning the study's data processing: A later analysis tallied around 80 million unique TCR beta chains across the 610 or so repertoires, and roughly 11 million of those chains were shared by two or more donors. Raw reads were error-corrected and collapsed into unique sequences by a nearest-neighbor algorithm in which closely related sequences were merged to remove PCR and sequencing errors. Alignment of CDR3 sequences to IMGT reference sequences was used to assign V, D and J gene segments. For a sequence to be retained, at least a six-nucleotide match to both a V gene segment and a J gene segment was required. A rearrangement counted as productive if the CDR3 had no stop codons and remained in frame with V and J, and every other rearrangement counted as non-productive. Following IMGT convention, CDR3 was defined as the stretch from the second conserved V-encoded cysteine up to the conserved J-encoded phenylalanine. Sequences without an unambiguous match to a single V gene segment were excluded from the earlier analysis of a few hundred of the donors. In an earlier analysis of almost 600 of the donors, a V segment was called functional when productive rearrangements were above 56.7%, and segregating when the standard deviation between donors exceeded 5%. A statistical classification framework was developed to diagnose cytomegalovirus status using the catalog of TCR beta chain sequences. In a later analysis, V and J genes were assigned by comparing TCR nucleotide sequences against IMGT/GENE-DB human TR gene sequences. A later analysis assigned CDR3 sequences and most-parsimonious VDJ recombination scenarios with the TCRdist pipeline. A later analysis defined each TCR beta chain by its CDR3 amino acid sequence plus V-gene family, and excluded reads lacking a unique V-gene family. A later analysis removed several hundred highly shared, low-generation-probability nucleotide sequences to deal with suspected cross-contamination and a sequencing artifact. In a later analysis, a clonal expansion index was calculated for each public chain from normalized within-repertoire ranks of inferred template counts. In a later analysis, generation probabilities were computed using a VDJ recombination model fitted to out-of-frame rearrangements, and the results were checked against IGoR. Hypergeometric tests were used in a later analysis to score TCR-TCR, TCR-HLA and TCR-CMV co-occurrence, with a repertoire-size bias correction applied to the TCR pairs. In a later analysis, false discovery rates were estimated by permuting HLA or CMV assignments 20 times. In a later analysis, co-occurring TCRs were grouped with DBSCAN, and TCRdist sequence similarity was added when clustering was performed within HLA-allele-positive subsets. Co-occurrence clustering excluded repertoires with fewer than 30,000 or more than 120,000 public chains, plus five with anomalous nucleotide sharing. The source is immuneACCESS, and TCRdb retained only in-frame sequences with V and J called. Part of the clones is not carried over; for the studies checked, unresolved V genes explain less than half of this, and the remainder is unexplained. V, J and clone size are those of that table, while D and trimming were read from the DNA. The sample table lists over 95,000 clones, around three quarters of them with a count of one. 1.5% to 2.5% of the sample rests with the top ten.

The cohort consisted of 666 healthy bone marrow donors. At the time of sampling, all cohort members were nominally healthy, though unrecorded immune exposures were likely present. The donor was CMV seronegative and was included in the group of a few hundred seronegative cohort members. A peripheral blood sample was collected from each donor, and TCR beta sequencing was performed on peripheral blood mononuclear cells. The Qiagen DNeasy Blood Extraction Kit was used to extract genomic DNA from the blood cell samples. Clipping removes 7 bases from V and 0 bases from J, with 11 as the unmatched junction base count. Per the germline V gene (reference sequence), LNHDA is the CDR1 and SQIVND is the CDR2. The CDR3 starts with the cysteine, ends with the phenylalanine, and has 18 residues. The DNA shown is the 54-base CDR3, in frame from base 1. General conclusions and limits of the study: Several of the top co-occurrence clusters appeared to be linked to parvovirus B19, influenza, CMV and Epstein-Barr virus, according to a later analysis. The authors suggested that the approach could potentially be generalized to other disease states and immunological phenotypes. Compared with equally common non-associated chains, HLA-associated TCR beta chains in a later analysis were more clonally expanded and had lower generation probabilities. In a later genetic analysis, a missense DCLRE1C variant was associated with V-gene and J-gene trimming of TCR beta chains, and the association was replicated in an independent cohort. In a later analysis, TCR association rates were found to vary across HLA loci, with the most associated TCRs seen for DRB1 alleles and the fewest for HLA-C alleles. In a later analysis, most CMV-associated TCR beta chains were found to appear HLA-restricted, with HLA associations seemingly driven largely by CMV exposure. Correlated functional status among segregating V segments might be attributable to linkage disequilibrium, but an unknown experimental factor could not be ruled out. Broadly in line with IMGT annotations, most TCR beta V segments showed up in productive rearrangements about 90% or about 30% of the time in an earlier analysis of approximately 600 of the donors. Because HLA typing was missing for some donors at each locus, association tests included only the typed subset. In a later genetic analysis, fewer N-insertions in productive TCRs were reported among donors in an Asian-associated ancestry cluster than the roughly 640-donor mean. Three of the identified cytomegalovirus-associated TCR beta chains were confirmed in vitro to be specific for cytomegalovirus antigens. Some IMGT-functional V segments, including TRBV6-2 and TRBV6-3, could not be told apart with the 87-base-pair reads, so those segments were excluded. A cluster of highly shared sequence variants was judged likely to represent a technical artifact of the sequencing pipeline. Cytomegalovirus status was reported to be diagnosed by the classifier with high specificity and sensitivity in both the original and validation cohorts. In the study, about 150 TCR beta chains were listed as associated with cytomegalovirus. The cohort was sequenced for TCR beta chains only, and without alpha or paired-chain data the features that could be detected were limited. Most TCR sequences were seen in very few donors, while some public TCRs were found in many individuals. The presence/absence analyses assumed that sequencing depth was roughly uniform across donors, and that assumption may not be true. Immune exposure information for the cohort was limited to CMV serostatus. When HLA alleles, especially DR and DQ, strongly co-occurred, TCR associations were difficult to assign to individual alleles. A further reported finding was that TCR beta sequences accurately predicted the HLA-A and HLA-B alleles for most subjects in the first cohort. Some 15 rarely observed V segments, including chromosome 9 orphons, were excluded from the earlier analysis of approximately 500 of the donors because counts were too low. At a false discovery rate of 0.05, a later analysis linked under 20,000 TCR beta sequences to specific HLA alleles.

This receptor was identified in a man between 40 and 49 years old in good health and CMV-seronegative. The rearranged segments are TRBV19 and TRBJ2-1, and 11 bases in between align with TRBD2. The sequencing sample was made of PBMCs. CDR3 sequence: CASTPLAGEGGSYNEQFF. The nucleotide sequence reads as follows: TGTGCCAGTACCCCACTAGCGGGAGAAGGTGGCTCCTACAATGAGCAGTTCTTC. Where the CDR3 stops, the reference TRBV19 and TRBJ2-1 genes take over; the full variable domain is DGGITQSPKYLFRKEGQNVTLSCEQNLNHDAMYWYRQDPGQGLRLIYYSQIVNDFQKGDIAEGYSVSREKKESFPLTVTSAQKNPTAFYLCASTPLAGEGGSYNEQFFGPGTRLTVL.